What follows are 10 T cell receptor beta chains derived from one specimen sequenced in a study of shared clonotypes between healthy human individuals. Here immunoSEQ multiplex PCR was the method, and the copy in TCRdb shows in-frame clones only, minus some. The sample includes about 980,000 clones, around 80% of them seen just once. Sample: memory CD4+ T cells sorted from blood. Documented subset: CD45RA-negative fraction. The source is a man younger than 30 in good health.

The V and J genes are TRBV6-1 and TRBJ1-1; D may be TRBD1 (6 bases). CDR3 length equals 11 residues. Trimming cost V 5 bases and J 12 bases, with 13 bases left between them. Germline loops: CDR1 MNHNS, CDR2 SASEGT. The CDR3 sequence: CASSFDRFSFF. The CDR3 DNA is TGTGCCAGCAGTTTTGACAGGTTTTCTTTCTTT.

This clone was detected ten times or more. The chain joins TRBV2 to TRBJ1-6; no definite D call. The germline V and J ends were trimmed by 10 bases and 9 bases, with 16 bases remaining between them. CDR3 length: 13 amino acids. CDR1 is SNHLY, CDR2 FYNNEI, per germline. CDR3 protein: CAIQTSLGSPLHF. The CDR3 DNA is TGTGCCATACAGACATCACTCGGTTCACCCCTCCACTTT.

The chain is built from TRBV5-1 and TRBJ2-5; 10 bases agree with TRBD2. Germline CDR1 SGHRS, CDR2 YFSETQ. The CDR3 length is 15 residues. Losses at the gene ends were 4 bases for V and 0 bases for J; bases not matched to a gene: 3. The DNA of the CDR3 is TGCGCCAGCAGCGGTAGCGGGGGGAACCAAGAGACCCAGTACTTC. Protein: CASSGSGGNQETQYF.

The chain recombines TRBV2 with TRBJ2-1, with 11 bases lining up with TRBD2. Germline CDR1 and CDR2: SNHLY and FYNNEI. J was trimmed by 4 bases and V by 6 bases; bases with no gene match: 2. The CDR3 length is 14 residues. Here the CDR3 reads CASRGLAEYNEQFF. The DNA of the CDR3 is TGTGCCAGCAGGGGACTAGCGGAGTACAATGAGCAGTTCTTC.

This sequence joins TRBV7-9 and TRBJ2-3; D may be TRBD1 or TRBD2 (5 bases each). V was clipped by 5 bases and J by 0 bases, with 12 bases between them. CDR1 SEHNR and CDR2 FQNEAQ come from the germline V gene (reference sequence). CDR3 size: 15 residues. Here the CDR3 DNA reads TGTGCCAGCAGCCCGTTGGGGGATAGCACAGATACGCAGTATTTT. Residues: CASSPLGDSTDTQYF. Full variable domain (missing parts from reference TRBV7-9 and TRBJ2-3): DTGVSQNPRHKITKRGQNVTFRCDPISEHNRLYWYRQTLGQGPEFLTYFQNEAQLEKSRLLSDRFSAERPKGSFSTLEIQRTEQGDSAMYLCASSPLGDSTDTQYFGPGTRLTVL.

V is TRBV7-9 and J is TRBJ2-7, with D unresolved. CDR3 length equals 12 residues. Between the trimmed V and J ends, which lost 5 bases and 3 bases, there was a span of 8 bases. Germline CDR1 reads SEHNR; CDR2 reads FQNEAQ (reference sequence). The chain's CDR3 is CASSTLSYEQYF. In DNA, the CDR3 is TGTGCCAGCAGCACCCTAAGCTACGAGCAGTACTTC.

CDR3 DNA sequence: TGCAGCGTTGTCAAGAACACTGAAGCTTTCTTT. This gives the protein CSVVKNTEAFF. The chain combines TRBV29-1 with TRBJ1-1; D is unresolved. The V end was cut by 4 bases, the J end by 1 base, with 4 bases between. The germline gives CDR1 SQVTM, CDR2 ANQGSEA. This CDR3 is 11 amino acids long.

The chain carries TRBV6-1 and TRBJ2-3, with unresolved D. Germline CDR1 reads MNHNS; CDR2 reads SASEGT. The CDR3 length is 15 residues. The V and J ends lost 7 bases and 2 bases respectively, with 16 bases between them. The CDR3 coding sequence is TGTGCCAGCATAGTCGCCCTAAGAGTCACAGATACGCAGTATTTT. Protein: CASIVALRVTDTQYF.

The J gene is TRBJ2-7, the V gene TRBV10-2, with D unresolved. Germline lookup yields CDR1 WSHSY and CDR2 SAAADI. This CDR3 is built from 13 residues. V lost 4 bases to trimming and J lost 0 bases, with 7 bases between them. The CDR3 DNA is TGCGCCAGCAGTGGTGGGGACTCCTACGAGCAGTACTTC. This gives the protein CASSGGDSYEQYF.

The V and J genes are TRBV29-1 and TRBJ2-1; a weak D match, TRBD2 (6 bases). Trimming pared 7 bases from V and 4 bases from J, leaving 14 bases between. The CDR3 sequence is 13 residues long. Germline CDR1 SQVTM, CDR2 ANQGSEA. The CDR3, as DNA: TGCAGCGCCGAGAACGGGGGATACAATGAGCAGTTCTTC. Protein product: CSAENGGYNEQFF.